The 10 T cell receptor beta chains below come from one sample, sequenced in a study of T cell repertoires in cytomegalovirus infection. Their antigens remain unidentified. One entry per CDR3 protein results from TCRdb running MiXCR on the reads. Of approximately 910,000 distinct CDR3 sequences in the sample, approximately 31% were seen once. Source: cultured CD8+ T cells from PBMCs, taken from culture after CMV antigen stimulation. The origin of the receptors is a human donor in good health (CMV status not recorded). Some clones in this sample may be carry-over from other donors' samples.

The rearrangement links TRBV27 to TRBJ2-4; weak D call: TRBD1 (6 bases). Germline CDR1 reads MNHEY; CDR2 reads SMNVEV (reference sequence). V lost 2 bases and J 1 base, leaving 9 bases between the germline ends. CDR3 length: 15 amino acids. The CDR3 region has the DNA TGTGCCAGCAGTTTAACAGGGATGGCCAAAAACATTCAGTACTTC. Protein product: CASSLTGMAKNIQYF.

This clonotype was detected a few times. The chain has TRBV18 and TRBJ2-7; D unclear. The CDR3 totals 14 residues. V dropped 6 bases and J dropped 3 bases, with 15 bases sitting between them. The V gene's germline CDR1 is KGHSH and CDR2 LQKENI. CDR3: CASSLEPTVYEQYF. The DNA of the CDR3 is TGTGCCAGCTCCTTAGAGCCAACGGTCTACGAGCAGTACTTC.

The V call is TRBV4-3, the J call TRBJ2-3; TRBD1 is a possible D gene (6 bases). Germline CDR1 LGHNA, CDR2 YSLEER. This CDR3 is built from 20 residues. V was shortened by 0 bases and J by 4 bases, with 26 bases between the two germline ends. The CDR3 region is CASSQDFSSPWTEGPDTQYF. CDR3 nucleotides: TGCGCCAGCAGCCAAGATTTCTCCTCCCCGTGGACAGAGGGGCCAGATACGCAGTATTTT.

This clonotype was recorded a few times. The chain links TRBV7-9 to TRBJ2-2, with TRBD1 identical over 8 bases. The CDR3 consists of 15 residues. After removal of 11 bases from V and 7 bases from J, the junction contained 15 bases not matched to a gene. Germline V gene data show CDR1 as SEHNR and CDR2 as FQNEAQ (reference sequence). CDR3 in DNA: TGTGCCCCCCTTAATCGGCAGGGGGCTGTCGGGGAGCTGTTTTTT. Its translation is CAPLNRQGAVGELFF.

The chain carries TRBV29-1 and TRBJ1-2; D remains unclear. Germline V gene data show CDR1 as SQVTM and CDR2 as ANQGSEA. The V end was cut by 3 bases, the J end by 7 bases, with 12 bases between. The CDR3 extends over 12 amino acids. The DNA for the CDR3 is TGCAGCGTTGATGACGGGAAGGGTGGCTACACCTTC. Protein sequence: CSVDDGKGGYTF.

Ten or more counts support this clonotype. This chain links TRBV7-8 with TRBJ2-2; D ambiguous. The germline gives CDR1 SGHVS, CDR2 FQNEAQ. V shed 6 bases and J shed 1 base, with 9 bases lying between them. The CDR3 is 14 amino acids. The CDR3 nucleotides are TGTGCCAGCAGTTTCGGACGGAACACCGGGGAGCTGTTTTTT. Its translation: CASSFGRNTGELFF.

The rearrangement uses TRBV6-2 or TRBV6-3 and TRBJ2-5; TRBD2 matches at 7 bases. CDR3 length: 15 residues. V shed 2 bases and J 4 bases; nucleotides not matched to a gene: 7. CDR1 MNHEY and CDR2 SVGEGT come from the germline V gene. This CDR3 reads CASSYDRGGRETQYF. CDR3 bases: TGTGCCAGCAGTTACGATCGCGGGGGACGAGAGACCCAGTACTTC.

This clonotype came up once. The chain couples TRBV6-5 to TRBJ1-2; D is uncertain. The CDR3 contains 14 residues. The germline gives CDR1 MNHEY, CDR2 SVGAGI. V lost 6 bases and J 6 bases, leaving 17 bases between the germline ends. The DNA of the CDR3 is TGTGCCAGCAGCTTTGGGGAGGTGGTCGATGGCTACACCTTC. Translating it yields CASSFGEVVDGYTF.

This chain connects TRBV4-3 to TRBJ2-7; no clear D gene. CDR1 is LGHNA, CDR2 YSLEER, per germline. The CDR3 spans 14 residues. V lost 0 bases, J lost 4 bases, and 10 bases lay in between. CDR3 region: CASSQDRREYEQYV. The CDR3 DNA follows: TGCGCCAGCAGCCAAGATAGGAGAGAGTACGAGCAGTACGTC.

The chain links TRBV6-6 to TRBJ1-6; possibly TRBD1 for D (5 bases). V was shortened by 7 bases and J by 1 base, with 11 bases between the two germline ends. The germline V gene encodes CDR1 MNHNY and CDR2 SVGAGI (reference sequence). The CDR3 has 15 residues. CDR3 in amino acids: CASNLRGSYNSPLHF. The CDR3 bases are TGTGCCAGCAACCTGAGGGGATCCTATAATTCACCCCTCCACTTT.